The entry below gives a single T cell receptor beta chain sequence along with its context. Its specificity is unknown. This entry comes from a study of shared clonotypes between healthy human individuals. Overall study: Two female and a few male donors aged 18 to 49 were enrolled. CD8 memory received one plate per donor, CD8 naive two, CD4 memory three and CD4 naive three. Overall study results and limits: The sole specimen, blood, was sampled, and tissue repertoires likely differ.

Source study methods: Filtering differed for immunoSEQ, which gave only junction sequences without quality scores. Generated by immunoSEQ multiplex PCR, the TCRdb table keeps only in-frame clones and is missing some. V, J and clone size are those of that table, while D and trimming were read from the DNA. The sample has about 600,000 clones; about 97% are singletons. The clonotype was recovered from a woman between 25 and 40 years old in good health. The specimen was naive CD4+ T cells sorted from blood. The subset: CD45RA+ positively selected.

The CDR3 protein is CASSFRDDTPTSNEQFF. In DNA, the CDR3 is TGTGCCAGTAGCTTTAGGGACGACACCCCTACCAGCAATGAGCAGTTCTTC. The chain recombines TRBV19 with TRBJ2-1, with D possibly being TRBD1 or TRBD2 (5 bases each). V lost 6 bases and J 6 bases, leaving 24 bases between the germline ends. This CDR3 has 17 residues. From germline, CDR1 is LNHDA and CDR2 SQIVND (reference sequence).